This T cell receptor beta chain appears in the sequencing data of a study of T-cell reconstitution after alpha-beta-depleted transplantation in children. Study-wide findings and caveats: After transplant, at about two months, alpha-beta T cells were reportedly derived from several hundred expanded graft clones.

This sample's TCRbeta library carried unique molecular identifier barcodes. One entry per CDR3 protein, called by TCRdb with MiXCR from the PCR reads. The table shows some 190,000 distinct CDR3 sequences, with over 8.5% occurring only once. Concerning this clonotype: No antigen is known for it.

Per germline, CDR1 SGHVS and CDR2 FNYEAQ. V gave up 1 base and J gave up 0 bases, with 13 bases separating them. This CDR3 contains 17 residues. V gene TRBV7-6 combines with J gene TRBJ2-1; D call uncertain. This TCR derives from a boy aged 2 to 10 with acute myeloid leukemia, due to receive a stem cell transplant. The sequences come from PBMCs, collected before TCRalphabeta/CD19-depleted stem cell transplant. The DNA for the CDR3 is TGTGCCAGCAGCTTAGGAGTAGCTTCCAGCTCCTACAATGAGCAGTTCTTC. Its protein product is CASSLGVASSSYNEQFF.